The entry that follows covers one T cell receptor beta chain sequence. The antigen is undetermined. This specimen includes other DNA sequences encoding the same CDR3. Germline assignment: CDR1 DFQATT and CDR2 SNEGSKA (reference sequence). Deletions cut 5 bases from V and 8 bases from J, with 9 bases between. The CDR3 extends over 10 amino acids. Expressed TCRB transcripts were sequenced after all isolated RNA was converted to cDNA. The average read count of naive, central memory and regulatory T cell samples was 3 million to 4 million. Using immunoSEQ multiplex PCR, the repertoire was profiled, and TCRdb retains in-frame clones only, with some absent. The sample has about 340,000 clones, 13% seen once. The data stem from a study of beta chain features in type 1 diabetes. General observations from the study: All four CD4+ subsets from Type 1 diabetes patients carried moderately but significantly shorter TCRB CDR3s.

Purities in excess of 95% were seen in all sorted populations. The source of this sequence is a young woman with type 1 diabetes. The sample was naive CD4+ T cells from blood. The rearrangement joins TRBV20-1 to TRBJ1-2; weak D call: TRBD1 (6 bases). The CDR3 protein is CSAPTGGYTF. In DNA, the CDR3 is TGCAGTGCTCCGACAGGCGGCTACACCTTC.